These 2 T cell receptor beta chains share one sample of origin, sequenced in a study of cytomegalovirus exposure and HLA in healthy donors. The PCR ran on 60 Vbeta and 13 Jbeta primers. Sequenced by immunoSEQ multiplex PCR; TCRdb stores in-frame clones only, minus some. This sample has about 160,000 clones, with about 80% found just once. Material: PBMCs. Every receptor here comes from a woman aged 50 to 60 in good health and CMV-seropositive.

The chain has TRBV20-1 and TRBJ2-3; the D gene is possibly TRBD2 (6 bases). The germline gives CDR1 DFQATT, CDR2 SNEGSKA (reference sequence). Trimming took off 5 bases at V and 13 bases at J, with 13 bases between the two ends. CDR3 length: 10 amino acids. In DNA form, the CDR3 reads TGCAGTGCTGGAACGGGAGTGGAGTATTTT. Its translation: CSAGTGVEYF.

The chain is built from TRBV27 and TRBJ2-7; no clear D. V lost 6 bases to trimming and J lost 2 bases, with 5 bases between them. Per germline, CDR1 MNHEY and CDR2 SMNVEV (reference sequence). This CDR3 has 11 residues. The CDR3 sequence is CASSPPYEQYF. The CDR3 DNA follows: TGTGCCAGCAGCCCTCCCTACGAGCAGTACTTC.